This T cell receptor (beta chain) was identified during a study of T cell repertoires in cytomegalovirus infection. Turning to the study itself: Public TCR beta signature analysis indicated the presence of both CMV infection and matching HLA type. Study conclusions and caveats: The ex vivo response showed dominance by HLA-C-restricted CMV-specific TCR beta clonotypes.

Trimming pared 3 bases from V and 5 bases from J, leaving 14 bases between. The CDR3 contains 14 residues. Germline CDR1 ENHRY, CDR2 SYGVKD. In its sample, this clonotype was seen many times. No antigen is known for it. TCRdb re-derived calls from the reads in MiXCR, one entry per CDR3 protein. There are hundreds of thousands of distinct CDR3 sequences in the sample; about 17% occur only once, and more than 10% lies in the top ten. The receptor was derived from a human donor in good health (CMV status not recorded). Some clones in this sample may be carry-over from other donors' samples. The sequenced sample was PBMCs. This chain uses TRBV10-3 with TRBJ2-7; D perhaps matches TRBD1 (5 bases). CDR3 amino acids: CAISEVGPPNEQYF. CDR3 bases: TGTGCCATCAGTGAAGTGGGGCCCCCGAACGAGCAGTACTTC.